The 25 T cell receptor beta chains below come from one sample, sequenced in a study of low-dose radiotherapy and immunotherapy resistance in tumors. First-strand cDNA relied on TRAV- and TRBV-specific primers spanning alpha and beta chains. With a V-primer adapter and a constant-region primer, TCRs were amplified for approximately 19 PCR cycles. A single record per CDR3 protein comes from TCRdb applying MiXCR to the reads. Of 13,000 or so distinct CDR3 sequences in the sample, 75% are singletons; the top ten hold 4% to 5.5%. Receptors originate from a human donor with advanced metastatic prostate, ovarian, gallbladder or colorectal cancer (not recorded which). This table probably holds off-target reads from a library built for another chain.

CDR3 amino acids: CSVRGVWERPDQETQYF. Written as DNA, the CDR3 is TGCAGCGTGAGGGGGGTTTGGGAACGACCCGACCAAGAGACCCAGTACTTC. This chain joins TRBV29-1 and TRBJ2-5, with D possibly being TRBD1 or TRBD2 (6 bases each). CDR3 length: 17 amino acids. Germline V CDR1 and CDR2: SQVTM, ANQGSEA. Trimming shortened V by 6 bases and J by 0 bases, and 23 bases separated the two germline ends.

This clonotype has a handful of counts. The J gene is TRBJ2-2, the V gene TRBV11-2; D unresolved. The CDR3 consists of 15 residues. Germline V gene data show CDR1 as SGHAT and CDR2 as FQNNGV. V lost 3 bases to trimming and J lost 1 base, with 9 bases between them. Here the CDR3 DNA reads TGTGCCAGCAGCTTTATCGGTTTGAACACCGGGGAGCTGTTTTTT. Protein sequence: CASSFIGLNTGELFF. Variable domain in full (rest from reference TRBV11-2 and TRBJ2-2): EAGVAQSPRYKIIEKRQSVAFWCNPISGHATLYWYQQILGQGPKLLIQFQNNGVVDDSQLPKDRFSAERLKGVDSTLKIQPAKLEDSAVYLCASSFIGLNTGELFFGEGSRLTVL.

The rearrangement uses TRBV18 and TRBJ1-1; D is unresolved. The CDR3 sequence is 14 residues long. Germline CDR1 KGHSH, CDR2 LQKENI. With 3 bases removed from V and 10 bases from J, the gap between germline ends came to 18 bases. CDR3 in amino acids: CASSPNSSPGRAFF. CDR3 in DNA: TGTGCCAGCTCACCCAACTCTTCTCCTGGGCGAGCTTTCTTT.

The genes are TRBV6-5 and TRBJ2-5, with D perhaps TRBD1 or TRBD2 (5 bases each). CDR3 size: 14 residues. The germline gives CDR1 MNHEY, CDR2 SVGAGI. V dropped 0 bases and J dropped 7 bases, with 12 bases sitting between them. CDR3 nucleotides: TGTGCCAGCAGTTACTCGACCGGGGCTGGGACCCAGTACTTC. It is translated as CASSYSTGAGTQYF.

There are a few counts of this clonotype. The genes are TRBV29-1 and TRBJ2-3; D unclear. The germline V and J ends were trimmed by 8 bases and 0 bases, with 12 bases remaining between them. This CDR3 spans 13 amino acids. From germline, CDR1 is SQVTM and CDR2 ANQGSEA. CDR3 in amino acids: CSMEPSSTDTQYF. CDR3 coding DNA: TGCAGCATGGAACCCTCTAGCACAGATACGCAGTATTTT.

The CDR3 here is CASSQDLLALSTDTQYF. Here the CDR3 DNA reads TGTGCCAGCAGCCAAGATCTCCTAGCCCTTAGCACAGATACGCAGTATTTT. The gene calls are TRBV4-2 and TRBJ2-3, with D possibly matching TRBD2 (5 bases). The CDR3 totals 17 residues. The V and J ends lost 0 bases and 0 bases respectively, with 13 bases between them. Germline V gene data show CDR1 as LGHNA and CDR2 as YNFKEQ.

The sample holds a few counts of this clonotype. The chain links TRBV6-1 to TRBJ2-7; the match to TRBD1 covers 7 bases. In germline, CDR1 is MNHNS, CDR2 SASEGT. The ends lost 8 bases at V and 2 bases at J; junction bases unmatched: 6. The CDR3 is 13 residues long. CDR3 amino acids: CASGNRGAYEQYF. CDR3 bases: TGTGCCAGCGGAAACAGGGGAGCCTACGAGCAGTACTTC.

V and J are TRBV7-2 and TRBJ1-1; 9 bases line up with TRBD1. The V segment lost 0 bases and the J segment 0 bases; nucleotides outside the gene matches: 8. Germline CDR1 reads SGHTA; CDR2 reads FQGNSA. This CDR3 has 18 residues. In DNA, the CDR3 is TGTGCCAGCAGCTTAGCGTTCGGGACAGGGCCGATGAACACTGAAGCTTTCTTT. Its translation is CASSLAFGTGPMNTEAFF.

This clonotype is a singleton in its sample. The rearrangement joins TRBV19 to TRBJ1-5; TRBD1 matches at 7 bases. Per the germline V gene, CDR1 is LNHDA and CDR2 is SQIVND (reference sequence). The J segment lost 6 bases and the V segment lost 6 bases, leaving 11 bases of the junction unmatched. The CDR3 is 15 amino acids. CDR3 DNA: TGTGCCAGTAGCATCTTTACAGGGGACGGTCAGCCCCAGCATTTT. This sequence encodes CASSIFTGDGQPQHF.

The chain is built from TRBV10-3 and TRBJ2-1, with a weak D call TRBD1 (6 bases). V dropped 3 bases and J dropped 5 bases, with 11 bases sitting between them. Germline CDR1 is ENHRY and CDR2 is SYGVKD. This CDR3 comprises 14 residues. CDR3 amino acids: CAISDVTGDNEQFF. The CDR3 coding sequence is TGTGCCATCAGTGATGTGACAGGAGACAATGAGCAGTTCTTC.

The CDR3 protein is CASSLVRDNEQYF. CDR3 coding DNA: TGTGCCAGCAGCTTAGTCAGGGACAACGAGCAGTACTTC. The chain has TRBV7-8 and TRBJ2-7; D may be TRBD1 (6 bases). This CDR3 has 13 amino acids. V lost 1 base to trimming and J lost 5 bases, with 9 bases between them. Germline V CDR1 and CDR2: SGHVS, FQNEAQ.

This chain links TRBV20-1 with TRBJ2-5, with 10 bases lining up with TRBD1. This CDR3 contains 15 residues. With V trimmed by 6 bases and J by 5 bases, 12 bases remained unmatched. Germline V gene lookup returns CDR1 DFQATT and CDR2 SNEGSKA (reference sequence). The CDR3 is CSADPRTGGPETQYF. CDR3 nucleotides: TGCAGTGCCGACCCAAGGACAGGGGGGCCGGAGACCCAGTACTTC.

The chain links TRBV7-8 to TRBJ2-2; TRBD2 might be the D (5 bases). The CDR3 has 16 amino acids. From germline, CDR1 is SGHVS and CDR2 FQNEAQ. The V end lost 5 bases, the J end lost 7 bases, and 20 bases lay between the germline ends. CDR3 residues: CASSPQFTELDGELFF. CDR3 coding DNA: TGTGCCAGCAGCCCCCAATTTACCGAACTAGACGGGGAGCTGTTTTTT.

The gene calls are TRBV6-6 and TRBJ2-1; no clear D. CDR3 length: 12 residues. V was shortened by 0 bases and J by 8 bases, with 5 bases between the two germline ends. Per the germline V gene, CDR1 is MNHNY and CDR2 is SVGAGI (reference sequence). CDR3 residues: CASSYSGYEQFF. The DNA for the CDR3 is TGTGCCAGCAGTTACTCGGGGTATGAGCAGTTCTTC.

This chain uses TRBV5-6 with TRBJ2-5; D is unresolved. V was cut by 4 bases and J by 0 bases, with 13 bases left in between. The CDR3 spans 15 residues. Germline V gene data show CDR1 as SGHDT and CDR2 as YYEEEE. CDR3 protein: CASSIVAEYQETQYF. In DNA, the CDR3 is TGTGCCAGCAGCATTGTTGCAGAGTACCAAGAGACCCAGTACTTC.

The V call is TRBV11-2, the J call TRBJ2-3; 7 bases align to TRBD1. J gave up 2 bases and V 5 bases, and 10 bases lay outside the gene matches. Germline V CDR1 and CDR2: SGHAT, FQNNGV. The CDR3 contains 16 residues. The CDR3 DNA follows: TGTGCCAGCAGCATCGGGACAGTGGGGTACACAGATACGCAGTATTTT. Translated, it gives CASSIGTVGYTDTQYF. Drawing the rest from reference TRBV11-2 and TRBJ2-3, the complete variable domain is EAGVAQSPRYKIIEKRQSVAFWCNPISGHATLYWYQQILGQGPKLLIQFQNNGVVDDSQLPKDRFSAERLKGVDSTLKIQPAKLEDSAVYLCASSIGTVGYTDTQYFGPGTRLTVL.

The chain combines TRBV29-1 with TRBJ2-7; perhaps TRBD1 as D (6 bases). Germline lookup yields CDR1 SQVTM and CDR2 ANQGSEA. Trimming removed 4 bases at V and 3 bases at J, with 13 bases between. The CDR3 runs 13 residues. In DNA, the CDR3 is TGCAGCGTTGTGGGGGCCCTTTACTACGAGCAGTACTTC. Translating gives CSVVGALYYEQYF.

The CDR3 is CASSSPGLGDYGYTF. The CDR3 coding sequence is TGTGCCAGCAGTTCACCGGGACTGGGGGACTATGGCTACACCTTC. The chain joins TRBV14 to TRBJ1-2; possible D gene TRBD1, 5 bases. Between the trimmed V and J ends, which lost 6 bases and 3 bases, there was a span of 17 bases. The CDR3 loop spans 15 amino acids. Germline CDR1 is SGHDN and CDR2 is FVKESK.

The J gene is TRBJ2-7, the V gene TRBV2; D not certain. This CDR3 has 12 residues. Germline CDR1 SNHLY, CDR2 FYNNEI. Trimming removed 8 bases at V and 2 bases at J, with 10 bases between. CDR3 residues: CASSSLAYEQYF. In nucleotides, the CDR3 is TGTGCCAGCTCGTCCCTAGCCTACGAGCAGTACTTC.

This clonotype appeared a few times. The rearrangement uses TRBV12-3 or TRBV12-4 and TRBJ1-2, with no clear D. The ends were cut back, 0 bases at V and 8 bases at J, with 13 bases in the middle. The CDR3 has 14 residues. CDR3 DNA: TGTGCCAGCAGTTTAGCGTCGCACGGGCCCGGCTACACCTTC. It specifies CASSLASHGPGYTF.

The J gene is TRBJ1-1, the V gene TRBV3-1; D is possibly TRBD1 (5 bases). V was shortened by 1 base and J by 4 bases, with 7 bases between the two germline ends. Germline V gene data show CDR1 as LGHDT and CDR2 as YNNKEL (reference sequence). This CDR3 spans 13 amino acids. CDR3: CASSQGGGTEAFF. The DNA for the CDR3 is TGTGCCAGCAGCCAAGGCGGGGGCACTGAAGCTTTCTTT.

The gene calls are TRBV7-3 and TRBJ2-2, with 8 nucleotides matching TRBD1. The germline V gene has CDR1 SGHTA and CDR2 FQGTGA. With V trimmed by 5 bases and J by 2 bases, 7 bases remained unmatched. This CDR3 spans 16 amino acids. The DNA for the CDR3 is TGTGCCAGCAGCCGAGGACAGGGAGGCAACACCGGGGAGCTGTTTTTT. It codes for CASSRGQGGNTGELFF.

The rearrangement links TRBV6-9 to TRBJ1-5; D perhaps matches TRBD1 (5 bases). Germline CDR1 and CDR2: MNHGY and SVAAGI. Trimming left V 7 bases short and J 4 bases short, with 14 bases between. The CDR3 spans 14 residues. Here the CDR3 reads CASTGHAKNQPQHF. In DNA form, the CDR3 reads TGTGCCAGCACTGGACATGCCAAGAATCAGCCCCAGCATTTT.

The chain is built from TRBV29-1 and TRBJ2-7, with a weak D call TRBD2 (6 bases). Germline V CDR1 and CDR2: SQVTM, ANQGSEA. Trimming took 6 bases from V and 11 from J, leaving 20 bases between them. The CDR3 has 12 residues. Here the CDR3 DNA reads TGCAGCGTGGAGGGGCAAGACAAGAAGGAGTACTTC. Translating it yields CSVEGQDKKEYF.

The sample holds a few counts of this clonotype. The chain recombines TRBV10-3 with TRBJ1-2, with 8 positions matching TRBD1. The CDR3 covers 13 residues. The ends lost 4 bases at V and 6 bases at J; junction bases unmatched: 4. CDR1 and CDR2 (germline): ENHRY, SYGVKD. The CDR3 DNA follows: TGTGCCATCAGTGGACAGGGGAGAGATGGCTACACCTTC. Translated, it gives CAISGQGRDGYTF.